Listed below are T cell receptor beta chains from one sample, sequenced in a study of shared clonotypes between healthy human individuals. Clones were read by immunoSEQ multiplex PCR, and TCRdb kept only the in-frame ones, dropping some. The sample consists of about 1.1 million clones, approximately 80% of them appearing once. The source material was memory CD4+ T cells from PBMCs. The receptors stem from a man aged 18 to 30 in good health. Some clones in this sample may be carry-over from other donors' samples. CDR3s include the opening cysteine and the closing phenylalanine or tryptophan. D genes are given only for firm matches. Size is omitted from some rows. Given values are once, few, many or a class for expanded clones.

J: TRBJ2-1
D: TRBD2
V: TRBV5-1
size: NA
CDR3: CASSIGTSGYNEQFF
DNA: TGCGCCAGCAGCATCGGGACTAGCGGATACAATGAGCAGTTCTTC

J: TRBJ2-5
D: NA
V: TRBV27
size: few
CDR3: CASRARETQYF
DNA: TGTGCCAGCAGGGCTCGCGAGACCCAGTACTTC

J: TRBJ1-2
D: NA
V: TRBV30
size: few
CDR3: CAWSARAHHTF
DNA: TGTGCCTGGAGTGCGAGGGCTCATCACACCTTC

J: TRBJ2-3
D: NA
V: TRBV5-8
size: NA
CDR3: CASSGEVWADTQYF
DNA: TGTGCCAGCAGCGGGGAAGTCTGGGCCGATACGCAGTATTTT

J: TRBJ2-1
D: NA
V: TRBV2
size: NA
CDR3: CASSFGTYNEQFF
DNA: TGTGCCAGCAGTTTCGGAACCTACAATGAGCAGTTCTTC

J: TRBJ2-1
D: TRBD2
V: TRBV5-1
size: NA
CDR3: CASSPAIKTSGSGNEQFF
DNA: TGCGCCAGCAGCCCGGCAATTAAGACTAGCGGGAGTGGGAATGAGCAGTTCTTC

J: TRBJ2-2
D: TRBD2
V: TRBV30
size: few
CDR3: CAWSVRRSGLAVTGELFF
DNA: TGTGCCTGGAGTGTACGCCGATCGGGACTAGCGGTCACCGGGGAGCTGTTTTTT

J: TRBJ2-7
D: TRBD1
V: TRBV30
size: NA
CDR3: CAWEGQGRREQYF
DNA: TGTGCCTGGGAGGGACAGGGAAGGCGTGAGCAGTACTTC

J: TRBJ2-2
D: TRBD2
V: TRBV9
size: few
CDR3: CASSGGTSEKWWTGELFF
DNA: TGTGCCAGCAGCGGGGGGACTAGCGAGAAGTGGTGGACCGGGGAGCTGTTTTTT

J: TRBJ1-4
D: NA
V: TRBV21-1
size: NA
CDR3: CASSLEKLFF
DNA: TGTGCCAGCAGCCTGGAAAAACTGTTTTTT

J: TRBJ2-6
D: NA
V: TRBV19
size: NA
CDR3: CASSISSSGANVLTF
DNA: TGTGCCAGTAGTATATCCAGTTCTGGGGCCAACGTCCTGACTTTC

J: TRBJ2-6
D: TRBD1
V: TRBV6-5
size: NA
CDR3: CASNPDRAGANVLTF
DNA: TGTGCCAGCAATCCGGACAGGGCGGGGGCCAACGTCCTGACTTTC

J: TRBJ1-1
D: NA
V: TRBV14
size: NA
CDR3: CASSQVKGFTEAFF
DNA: TGTGCCAGCAGCCAGGTTAAAGGGTTCACTGAAGCTTTCTTT

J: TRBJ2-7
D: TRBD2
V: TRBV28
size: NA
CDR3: CASTHLAGGGLEQYF
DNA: TGTGCCAGCACCCACTTAGCGGGAGGTGGTCTCGAGCAGTACTTC

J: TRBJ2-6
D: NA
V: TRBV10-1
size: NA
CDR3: CASSDSGANVLTF
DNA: TGCGCCAGCAGTGACTCTGGGGCCAACGTCCTGACTTTC

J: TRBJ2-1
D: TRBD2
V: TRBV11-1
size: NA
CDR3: CASSLAREGRDEQFF
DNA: TGTGCCAGCAGCTTAGCGCGGGAGGGCCGCGATGAGCAGTTCTTC

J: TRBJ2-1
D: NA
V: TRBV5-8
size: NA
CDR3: CASRRGWGIQQFF
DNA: TGTGCCAGCAGGCGAGGGTGGGGAATCCAGCAGTTCTTC

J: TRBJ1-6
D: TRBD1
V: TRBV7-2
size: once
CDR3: CASSQGVDSPLHF
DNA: TGTGCCAGCAGCCAGGGGGTGGATTCACCCCTCCACTTT

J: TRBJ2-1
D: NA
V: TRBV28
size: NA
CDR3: CASRALWRSNEQFF
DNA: TGTGCCAGCAGGGCACTTTGGAGGTCAAATGAGCAGTTCTTC

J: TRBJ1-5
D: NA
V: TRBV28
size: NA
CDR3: CASSSPRGYPGNQPQHF
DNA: TGTGCCAGCAGTTCCCCGAGGGGCTACCCTGGCAATCAGCCCCAGCATTTT

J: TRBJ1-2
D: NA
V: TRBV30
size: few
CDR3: CAWSEVLAVLGYTF
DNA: TGTGCCTGGAGTGAGGTATTGGCCGTCTTGGGCTACACCTTC

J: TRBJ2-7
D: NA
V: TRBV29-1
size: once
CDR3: CSAGDGEQYF
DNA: TGCAGCGCCGGGGACGGTGAGCAGTACTTC

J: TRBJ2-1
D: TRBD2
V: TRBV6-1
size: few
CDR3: CASTASGLYNEQFF
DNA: TGTGCCAGCACGGCTAGCGGGCTCTACAATGAGCAGTTCTTC

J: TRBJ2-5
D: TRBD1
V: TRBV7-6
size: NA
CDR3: CASSLVQGGQETQYF
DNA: TGTGCCAGCAGCTTAGTACAGGGGGGCCAAGAGACCCAGTACTTC

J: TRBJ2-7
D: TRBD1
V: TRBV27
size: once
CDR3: CASKKWDREYEQYF
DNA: TGTGCCAGCAAGAAGTGGGACAGGGAATACGAGCAGTACTTC

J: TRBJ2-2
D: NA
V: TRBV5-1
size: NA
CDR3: CASSLSQGWTGELFF
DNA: TGCGCCAGCAGCTTGTCCCAGGGCTGGACCGGGGAGCTGTTTTTT

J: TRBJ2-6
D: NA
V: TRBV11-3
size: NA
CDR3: CASSSGSGANVLTF
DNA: TGTGCCAGCAGCTCCGGTTCTGGGGCCAACGTCCTGACTTTC

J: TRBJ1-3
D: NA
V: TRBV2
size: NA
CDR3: CASSVSRGNTIYF
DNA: TGTGCCAGCAGTGTGAGTCGTGGAAACACCATATATTTT

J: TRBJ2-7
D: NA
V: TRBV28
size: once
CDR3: CASCVEGRGEQYF
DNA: TGTGCCAGCTGTGTGGAGGGACGGGGGGAGCAGTACTTC

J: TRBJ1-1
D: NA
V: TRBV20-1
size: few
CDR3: CSGSPNTEAFF
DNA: TGCAGTGGGTCGCCGAACACTGAAGCTTTCTTT

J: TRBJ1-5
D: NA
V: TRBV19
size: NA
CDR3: CASSTTSGALSNQPQHF
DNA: TGTGCCAGTAGTACAACCTCGGGGGCTCTCAGCAATCAGCCCCAGCATTTT

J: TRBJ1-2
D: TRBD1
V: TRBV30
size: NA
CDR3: CATDRARRGYTF
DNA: TGTGCCACTGACAGGGCCCGACGCGGCTACACCTTC

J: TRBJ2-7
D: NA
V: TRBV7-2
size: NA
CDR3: CASSLFRGASYEQYF
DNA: TGTGCCAGCAGCTTATTCCGCGGCGCCTCCTACGAGCAGTACTTC

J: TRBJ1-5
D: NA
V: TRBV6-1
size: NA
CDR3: CASSEQEWGDSNQPQHF
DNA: TGTGCCAGCAGTGAGCAGGAGTGGGGGGATAGCAATCAGCCCCAGCATTTT

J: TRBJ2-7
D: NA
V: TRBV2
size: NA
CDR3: CASSVARVDWSSYEQYF
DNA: TGTGCCAGCAGTGTCGCCCGGGTGGACTGGAGCTCCTACGAGCAGTACTTC